Presented here are 29 T cell receptor beta chains from one specimen sequenced in a study of blood T cell repertoires in COVID-19. Method: immunoSEQ multiplex PCR; TCRdb's copy keeps in-frame clones and lacks some. The top ten clones hold 4.9% of a sample with roughly 250,000 clones, approximately 79% of them seen once. Sequenced: peripheral blood. All receptors come from a woman at least 80 years old with active or convalescent COVID-19.

The chain recombines TRBV3-1 (or the pseudogene TRBV3-2) with TRBJ2-3; no clear D. CDR3 length equals 13 residues. The V end was cut by 1 base, the J end by 4 bases, with 6 bases between. From germline, CDR1 is LGHDT and CDR2 YNNKEL (reference sequence). The CDR3 nucleotides read TGTGCCAGCAGCCAAGTTAATTCAGATACGCAGTATTTT. Its translation is CASSQVNSDTQYF.

The chain uses TRBV2 and TRBJ2-3; 10 nucleotides align to TRBD2. CDR3 length equals 15 residues. Germline V gene lookup returns CDR1 SNHLY and CDR2 FYNNEI. The ends lost 7 bases at V and 4 bases at J; junction bases unmatched: 8. The CDR3 protein is CASNPRLAGADTQYF. The DNA for the CDR3 is TGTGCCAGCAACCCGCGCCTAGCGGGAGCAGATACGCAGTATTTT.

V is TRBV2 and J is TRBJ2-5, with TRBD1 matching 10 bases. The CDR3 totals 16 residues. CDR1 and CDR2 (germline): SNHLY, FYNNEI. The V and J ends lost 3 bases and 4 bases, in that order; junction bases with no gene match: 8. This CDR3 is CASSDADRGPGETQYF. The CDR3 nucleotides read TGTGCCAGCAGTGACGCTGACAGGGGGCCAGGAGAGACCCAGTACTTC.

The genes are TRBV7-9 and TRBJ1-2; D not resolved. This CDR3 has 13 amino acids. Germline CDR1 reads SEHNR; CDR2 reads FQNEAQ (reference sequence). The V and J ends lost 7 bases and 5 bases respectively, with 14 bases between them. This CDR3 is CASKSSGTYGYTF. The CDR3 nucleotides read TGTGCCAGCAAGTCTTCAGGAACATATGGCTACACCTTC.

The chain employs TRBV5-1 and TRBJ2-3, with 10 nucleotides matching TRBD1. CDR1 is SGHRS, CDR2 YFSETQ, per germline. There are 15 residues in the CDR3. V gave up 5 bases and J gave up 1 base; unmatched junction bases: 4. The chain's CDR3 is CASRQGTGGTDTQYF. The CDR3 nucleotides are TGCGCCAGCAGGCAGGGGACAGGGGGCACAGATACGCAGTATTTT.

This chain connects TRBV6-1 to TRBJ1-5; 9 bases are a match to TRBD1. Trimming at V came to 2 bases and at J to 6 bases, leaving 5 bases not matched to a gene. From germline, CDR1 is MNHNS and CDR2 SASEGT. There are 15 residues in the CDR3. CDR3 region: CASSEWGQGIQPQHF. Here the CDR3 DNA reads TGTGCCAGCAGTGAATGGGGACAGGGTATTCAGCCCCAGCATTTT.

The rearrangement links TRBV30 to TRBJ1-1; no firm D call. The CDR3 has 13 amino acids. Trimming cost V 3 bases and J 10 bases, with 18 bases left between them. The germline V gene has CDR1 GTSNPN and CDR2 SVGIG (reference sequence). This CDR3 reads CAWSARSPRRAFF. CDR3 nucleotides: TGTGCCTGGAGCGCACGATCCCCGCGTCGAGCTTTCTTT.

The J gene is TRBJ1-1, the V gene TRBV29-1; a weak D match, TRBD1 (6 bases). V lost 4 bases, J lost 0 bases, and 24 bases lay in between. The CDR3 totals 18 residues. Germline V CDR1 and CDR2: SQVTM, ANQGSEA. DNA for the CDR3: TGCAGCGTTGCTTTCCGGACTTGGGGGCAGGGTTTGAACACTGAAGCTTTCTTT. This codes for CSVAFRTWGQGLNTEAFF.

The rearrangement joins TRBV19 to TRBJ1-3, with 7 bases lining up with TRBD1. V dropped 5 bases and J dropped 1; count of bases not matched to a gene: 8. The CDR3 sequence is 16 residues long. The V gene's germline CDR1 is LNHDA and CDR2 SQIVND (reference sequence). CDR3: CASSGRGQPSGNTIYF. The CDR3 DNA reads TGTGCCAGTAGTGGACGGGGACAGCCGTCTGGAAACACCATATATTTT.

The chain links TRBV3-1 (or the pseudogene TRBV3-2) to TRBJ2-1; 9 bases map to TRBD1. The CDR3 extends over 15 amino acids. In germline, CDR1 is LGHDT, CDR2 YNNKEL (reference sequence). V trimming: 4 bases; J trimming: 4 bases; junction bases outside the gene matches: 5. CDR3 amino acids: CASSPGQGPYNEQFF. CDR3 sequence (DNA): TGTGCCAGCAGCCCCGGACAGGGGCCTTACAATGAGCAGTTCTTC.

The chain joins TRBV12-3 or TRBV12-4 to TRBJ2-7; perhaps TRBD2 as D (7 bases). The V end was cut by 6 bases, the J end by 2 bases, with 11 bases between. The CDR3 sequence is 13 residues long. Here the CDR3 DNA reads TGTGCCAGCAGCCGCGGGGGCACCTACGAGCAGTACTTC. Its protein is CASSRGGTYEQYF.

CDR3 region: CASSTRGFGNTIYF. CDR3 coding DNA: TGTGCCAGCAGTACCAGGGGCTTTGGAAACACCATATATTTT. The chain is built from TRBV6-5 and TRBJ1-3; tentatively, D is TRBD1 (6 bases). This CDR3 spans 14 amino acids. V dropped 5 bases and J dropped 3 bases, with 11 bases sitting between them. Germline V CDR1 and CDR2: MNHEY, SVGAGI.

V usage is TRBV7-2 and J usage is TRBJ1-5, with D possibly matching TRBD1 (5 bases). V was trimmed by 1 base and J by 11 bases, leaving 15 bases between them. The CDR3 has 14 amino acids. Germline assignment: CDR1 SGHTA and CDR2 FQGNSA. The CDR3: CASSLDWGDPAQHF. CDR3 coding DNA: TGTGCCAGCAGCTTAGATTGGGGGGATCCAGCCCAGCATTTT.

The chain has TRBV2 and TRBJ2-5; D gene unclear. Germline V gives CDR1 SNHLY, CDR2 FYNNEI. V dropped 5 bases and J dropped 5 bases, with 12 bases sitting between them. The CDR3 extends over 13 amino acids. CDR3 sequence (DNA): TGTGCCAGCAGTCGAATCGCAGCGGAGACCCAGTACTTC. It translates to CASSRIAAETQYF.

The J gene is TRBJ2-5, the V gene TRBV28; TRBD1 matches 7 bases. Losses at the gene ends were 7 bases for V and 2 bases for J; bases not matched to a gene: 10. The CDR3 contains 15 residues. Germline CDR1 and CDR2: MDHEN and SYDVKM. CDR3 nucleotide sequence: TGTGCCAGCAAACGAGGGGACAGACTACAAGAGACCCAGTACTTC. This encodes CASKRGDRLQETQYF.

V usage is TRBV3-1 (or the pseudogene TRBV3-2) and J usage is TRBJ1-2, with D unclear. CDR3 length: 13 amino acids. In germline, CDR1 is LGHDT, CDR2 YNNKEL (reference sequence). V was cut by 4 bases and J by 4 bases, with 10 bases left in between. CDR3 DNA: TGTGCCAGCAGCCCCCGGGGTACCTATGGCTACACCTTC. Its protein product is CASSPRGTYGYTF.

The V call is TRBV2, the J call TRBJ1-6, with 7 nucleotides matching TRBD1. Trimming took 7 bases from V and 9 from J; bases not matched to a gene: 6. This CDR3 spans 13 amino acids. Per the germline V gene, CDR1 is SNHLY and CDR2 is FYNNEI. The CDR3 protein is CASKGTVTSPLHF. The CDR3 DNA reads TGTGCCAGCAAAGGGACAGTAACTTCACCCCTCCACTTT.

This clone was seen once. The chain uses TRBV29-1 and TRBJ2-5; tentative D call: TRBD1 (5 bases). Between the trimmed V and J ends, which lost 4 bases and 4 bases, there was a span of 10 bases. This CDR3 contains 12 residues. Germline lookup yields CDR1 SQVTM and CDR2 ANQGSEA. This chain's CDR3 is CSVVQGSETQYF. The CDR3 DNA sequence: TGCAGCGTTGTTCAGGGCTCAGAGACCCAGTACTTC.

The chain recombines TRBV2 with TRBJ2-3; the match to TRBD2 covers 8 bases. CDR1 and CDR2 (germline): SNHLY, FYNNEI. This CDR3 has 15 residues. V dropped 3 bases and J dropped 6; count of bases not matched to a gene: 8. For the CDR3, the DNA is TGTGCCAGCAGTGAGGTCGGACTAGCCCCCGATACGCAGTATTTT. Protein sequence: CASSEVGLAPDTQYF.

This chain connects TRBV18 to TRBJ1-4; TRBD1 agrees at 7 bases. V was clipped by 3 bases and J by 8 bases; unmatched bases: 6. The CDR3 covers 14 residues. The V gene's germline CDR1 is KGHSH and CDR2 LQKENI. CDR3 bases: TGTGCCAGCTCACCGGACAGGAACGGAGAAAAACTGTTTTTT. This translates into CASSPDRNGEKLFF.

V usage is TRBV2 and J usage is TRBJ2-7; D not certain. The ends were cut back, 5 bases at V and 2 bases at J, with 13 bases in the middle. The CDR3 sequence is 14 residues long. Germline V gene lookup returns CDR1 SNHLY and CDR2 FYNNEI. CDR3 sequence reads: CASSMSPTAYEQYF. The CDR3 DNA reads TGTGCCAGCAGTATGAGTCCTACGGCCTACGAGCAGTACTTC. The full variable domain, with the rest looked up from reference TRBV2 and TRBJ2-7, is EPEVTQTPSHQVTQMGQEVILRCVPISNHLYFYWYRQILGQKVEFLVSFYNNEISEKSEIFDDQFSVERPDGSNFTLKIRSTKLEDSAMYFCASSMSPTAYEQYFGPGTRLTVT.

The J gene is TRBJ1-6, the V gene TRBV2; the D gene is possibly TRBD1 (5 bases). The germline V and J ends were trimmed by 4 bases and 0 bases, with 10 bases remaining between them. CDR3 length: 16 residues. Germline CDR1 and CDR2: SNHLY and FYNNEI. CDR3 sequence: CASSAGGSSYNSPLHF. The DNA for the CDR3 is TGTGCCAGCAGTGCGGGGGGGAGCTCCTATAATTCACCCCTCCACTTT.

This clone has only a few counts. The rearrangement links TRBV28 to TRBJ2-7; TRBD1 agrees at 8 bases. Trimming removed 4 bases from V and 0 bases from J; junction bases left unmatched: 14. Germline V gives CDR1 MDHEN, CDR2 SYDVKM. The CDR3 length is 18 residues. The CDR3 spells CASSSWQATGVPSYEQYF. CDR3 nucleotides: TGTGCCAGCAGTTCATGGCAGGCGACAGGGGTCCCCTCCTACGAGCAGTACTTC.

Only one count was recorded for this clone. The chain employs TRBV9 and TRBJ2-7; D uncertain. V was trimmed by 0 bases and J by 2 bases, leaving 12 bases between them. The CDR3 loop spans 15 amino acids. Germline V gene data show CDR1 as SGDLS and CDR2 as YYNGEE. The CDR3 bases are TGTGCCAGCAGCGTAGCTCCAGGTGAAACCTACGAGCAGTACTTC. Amino acid sequence: CASSVAPGETYEQYF.

This chain uses TRBV13 with TRBJ1-1; 7 nucleotides match TRBD1. Germline-derived CDR1 and CDR2 are PRHDT and FYEKMQ (reference sequence). J was trimmed by 2 bases and V by 0 bases; bases with no gene match: 6. CDR3 length equals 16 residues. The CDR3 DNA is TGTGCCAGCAGCTTAGGCCTAGGGACAGCCAACACTGAAGCTTTCTTT. As protein: CASSLGLGTANTEAFF.

The rearrangement joins TRBV19 to TRBJ1-5; 7 bases fit TRBD1. The CDR3 runs 15 residues. V trimming: 2 bases; J trimming: 6 bases; junction bases outside the gene matches: 7. CDR1 and CDR2 from the germline V gene are LNHDA and SQIVND (reference sequence). CDR3 bases: TGTGCCAGTAGTATAAACCAGGGGGATGGTCAGCCCCAGCATTTT. This translates into CASSINQGDGQPQHF.

CDR3 protein: CSVDLRTGYGYTF. The CDR3 nucleotides are TGCAGCGTTGATTTACGGACAGGCTATGGCTACACCTTC. The chain combines TRBV29-1 with TRBJ1-2; 7 nucleotides line up with TRBD1. The V segment lost 3 bases and the J segment 4 bases; nucleotides outside the gene matches: 5. There are 13 residues in the CDR3. Per germline, CDR1 SQVTM and CDR2 ANQGSEA.

The chain recombines TRBV21-1 with TRBJ2-1; TRBD2, the table's D call, lacks a check against the DNA. TRBV21-1 is tagged as a pseudogene. This CDR3 is built from 20 residues. The CDR3 DNA follows: TGTGCCAGCAGCGCCCGAAAAGAAGGACTAGCGGGGGTTTGGCACAATGAGCAGTTCTTC. Its protein is CASSARKEGLAGVWHNEQFF.

V is TRBV3-1 (or the pseudogene TRBV3-2) and J is TRBJ2-7; D possibly corresponds to TRBD2 (5 bases). Per germline, CDR1 LGHDT and CDR2 YNNKEL (reference sequence). The V end lost 3 bases, the J end lost 0 bases, and 9 bases lay between the germline ends. There are 14 residues in the CDR3. CDR3 nucleotide sequence: TGTGCCAGCAGCCACCTAGCCGGCTCCTACGAGCAGTACTTC. It yields the protein CASSHLAGSYEQYF.